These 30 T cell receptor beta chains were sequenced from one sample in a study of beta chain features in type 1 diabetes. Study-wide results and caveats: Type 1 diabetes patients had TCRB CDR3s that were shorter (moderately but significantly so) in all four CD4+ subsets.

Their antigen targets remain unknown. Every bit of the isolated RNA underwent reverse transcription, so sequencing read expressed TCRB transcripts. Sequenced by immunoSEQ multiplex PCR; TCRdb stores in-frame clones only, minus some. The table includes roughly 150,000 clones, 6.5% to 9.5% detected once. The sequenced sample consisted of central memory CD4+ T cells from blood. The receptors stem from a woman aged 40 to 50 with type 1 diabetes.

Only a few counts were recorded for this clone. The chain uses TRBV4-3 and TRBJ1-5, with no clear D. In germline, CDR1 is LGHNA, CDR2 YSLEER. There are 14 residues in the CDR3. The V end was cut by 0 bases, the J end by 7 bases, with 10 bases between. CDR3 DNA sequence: TGCGCCAGCAGCCAAGATGCCAAGAGGCAGCCCCAGCATTTT. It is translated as CASSQDAKRQPQHF.

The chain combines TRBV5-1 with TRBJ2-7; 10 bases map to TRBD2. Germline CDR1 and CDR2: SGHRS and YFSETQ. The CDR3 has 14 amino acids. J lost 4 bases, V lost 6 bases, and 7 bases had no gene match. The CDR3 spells CASTLLAGLYEQYF. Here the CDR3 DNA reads TGCGCCAGCACCCTACTAGCGGGATTGTACGAGCAGTACTTC.

The CDR3 DNA follows: TGTGCCAGCAGCAAAGCTCGTGACAAAGCCGATGGCTACACCTTC. Protein sequence: CASSKARDKADGYTF. The chain couples TRBV21-1 to TRBJ1-2; TRBD1 is the table's D call, not checked against the DNA. TRBV21-1 is flagged as a pseudogene. The CDR3 contains 15 residues.

The CDR3 region is CASSQDVRDTQYF. The CDR3, as DNA: TGCGCCAGCAGCCAAGACGTCCGGGATACGCAGTATTTT. V gene TRBV4-1 combines with J gene TRBJ2-3; D not certain. CDR1 and CDR2 (germline): MGHRA, YSYEKL. Trimming took off 0 bases at V and 6 bases at J, with 7 bases between the two ends. There are 13 residues in the CDR3.

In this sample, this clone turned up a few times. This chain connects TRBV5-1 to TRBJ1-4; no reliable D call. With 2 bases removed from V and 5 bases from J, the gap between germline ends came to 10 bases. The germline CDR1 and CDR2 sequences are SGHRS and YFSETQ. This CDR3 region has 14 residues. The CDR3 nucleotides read TGCGCCAGCAGCTTCGGTTACGCGAATGAAAAACTGTTTTTT. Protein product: CASSFGYANEKLFF.

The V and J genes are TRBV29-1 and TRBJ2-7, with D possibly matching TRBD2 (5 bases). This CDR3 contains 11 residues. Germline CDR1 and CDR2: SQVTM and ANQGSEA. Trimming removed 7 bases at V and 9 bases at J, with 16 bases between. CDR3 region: CSGADPGGQYF. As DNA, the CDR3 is TGCAGCGGAGCGGATCCGGGTGGGCAGTACTTC.

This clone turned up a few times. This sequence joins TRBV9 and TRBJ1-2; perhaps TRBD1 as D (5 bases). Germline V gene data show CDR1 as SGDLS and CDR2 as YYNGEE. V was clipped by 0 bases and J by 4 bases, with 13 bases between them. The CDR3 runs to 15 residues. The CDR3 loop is CASSVAAARGYGYTF. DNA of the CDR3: TGTGCCAGCAGCGTAGCTGCGGCTAGGGGCTATGGCTACACCTTC.

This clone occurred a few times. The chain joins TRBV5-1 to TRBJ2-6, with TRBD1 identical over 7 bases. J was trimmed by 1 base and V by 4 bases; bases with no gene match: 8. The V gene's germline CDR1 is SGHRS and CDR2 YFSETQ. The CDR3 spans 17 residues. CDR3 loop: CASSNTGVRSGANVLTF. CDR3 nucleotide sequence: TGCGCCAGCAGCAACACAGGGGTGAGATCTGGGGCCAACGTCCTGACTTTC.

As DNA, the CDR3 is TGTGCCATTAGTCGGTTCTCTGGGGCCAACGTCCTGACTTTC. Residues: CAISRFSGANVLTF. The rearrangement joins TRBV6-5 to TRBJ2-6; D ambiguous. Deletions cut 10 bases from V and 0 bases from J, with 10 bases between. Per germline, CDR1 MNHEY and CDR2 SVGAGI. This CDR3 has 14 residues.

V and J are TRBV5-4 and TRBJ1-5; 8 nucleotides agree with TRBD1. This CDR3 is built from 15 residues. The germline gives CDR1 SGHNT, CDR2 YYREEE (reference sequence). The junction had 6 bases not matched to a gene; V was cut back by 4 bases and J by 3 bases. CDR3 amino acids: CASSEGQGDNQPQHF. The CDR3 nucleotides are TGTGCCAGCAGCGAAGGACAGGGCGACAATCAGCCCCAGCATTTT.

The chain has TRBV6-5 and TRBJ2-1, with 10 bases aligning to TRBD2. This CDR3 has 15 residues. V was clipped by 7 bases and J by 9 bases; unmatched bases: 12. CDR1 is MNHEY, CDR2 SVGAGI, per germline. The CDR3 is CASTNAASGSGEQFF. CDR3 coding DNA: TGTGCCAGCACCAACGCCGCTAGCGGGAGTGGTGAGCAGTTCTTC.

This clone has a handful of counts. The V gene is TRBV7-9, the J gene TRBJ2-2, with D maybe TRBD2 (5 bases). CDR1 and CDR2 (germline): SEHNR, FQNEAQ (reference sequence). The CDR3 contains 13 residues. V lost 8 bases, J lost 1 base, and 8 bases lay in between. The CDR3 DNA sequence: TGTGCCAGCGCGGGCCGGAACACCGGGGAGCTGTTTTTT. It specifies CASAGRNTGELFF.

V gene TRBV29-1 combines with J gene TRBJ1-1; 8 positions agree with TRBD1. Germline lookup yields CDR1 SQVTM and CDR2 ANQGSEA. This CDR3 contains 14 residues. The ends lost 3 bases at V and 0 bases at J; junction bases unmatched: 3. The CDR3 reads CSVDRTGLNTEAFF. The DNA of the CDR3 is TGCAGCGTTGATCGGACAGGGCTGAACACTGAAGCTTTCTTT. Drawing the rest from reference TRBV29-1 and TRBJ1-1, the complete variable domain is SAVISQKPSRDICQRGTSLTIQCQVDSQVTMMFWYRQQPGQSLTLIATANQGSEATYESGFVIDKFPISRPNLTFSTLTVSNMSPEDSSIYLCSVDRTGLNTEAFFGQGTRLTVV.

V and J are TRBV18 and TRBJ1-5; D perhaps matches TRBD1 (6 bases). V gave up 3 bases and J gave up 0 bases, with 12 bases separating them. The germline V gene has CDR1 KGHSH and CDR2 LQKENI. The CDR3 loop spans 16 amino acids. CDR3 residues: CASSPPGTNSNQPQHF. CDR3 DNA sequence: TGTGCCAGCTCACCGCCCGGGACAAATAGCAATCAGCCCCAGCATTTT.

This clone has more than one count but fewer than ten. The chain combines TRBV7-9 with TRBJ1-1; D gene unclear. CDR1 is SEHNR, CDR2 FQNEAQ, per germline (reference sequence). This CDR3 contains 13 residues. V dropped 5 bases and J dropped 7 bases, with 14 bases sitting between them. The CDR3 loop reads CASSMSSGGEAFF. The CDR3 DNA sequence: TGTGCCAGCAGCATGAGTTCCGGCGGTGAAGCTTTCTTT.

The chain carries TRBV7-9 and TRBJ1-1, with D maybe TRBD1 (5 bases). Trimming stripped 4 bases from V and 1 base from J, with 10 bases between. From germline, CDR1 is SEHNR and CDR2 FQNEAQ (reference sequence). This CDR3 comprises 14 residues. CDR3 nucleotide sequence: TGTGCCAGCAGCTCGGACACCAAGAACACTGAAGCTTTCTTT. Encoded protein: CASSSDTKNTEAFF.

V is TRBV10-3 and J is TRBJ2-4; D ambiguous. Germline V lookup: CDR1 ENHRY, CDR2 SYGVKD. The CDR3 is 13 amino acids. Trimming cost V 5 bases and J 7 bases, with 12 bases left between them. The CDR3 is CAISFEARNIQYF. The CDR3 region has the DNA TGTGCCATCAGTTTTGAGGCACGGAACATTCAGTACTTC.

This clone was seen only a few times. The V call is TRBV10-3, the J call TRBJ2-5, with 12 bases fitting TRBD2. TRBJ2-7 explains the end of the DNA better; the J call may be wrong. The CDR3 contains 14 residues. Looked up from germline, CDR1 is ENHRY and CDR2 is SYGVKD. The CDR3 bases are TGTGCCATCAGTGTCAGGACTAGCGGGATCGAGCAGTACTTC. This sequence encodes CAISVRTSGIEQYF.

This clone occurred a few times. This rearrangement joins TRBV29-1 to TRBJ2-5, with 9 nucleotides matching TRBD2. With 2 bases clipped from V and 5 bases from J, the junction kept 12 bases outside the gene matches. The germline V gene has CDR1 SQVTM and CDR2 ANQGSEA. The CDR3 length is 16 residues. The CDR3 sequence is CSVERWASGMGETQYF. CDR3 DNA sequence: TGCAGCGTTGAACGGTGGGCTAGCGGGATGGGGGAGACCCAGTACTTC.

CDR3 DNA sequence: TGCGCCAGCAGCCAAGTAGGTGGGAGGGCCGGGGAGCTGTTTTTT. Translating gives CASSQVGGRAGELFF. This chain joins TRBV4-3 and TRBJ2-2, with 7 bases lining up with TRBD2. The CDR3 sequence is 15 residues long. CDR1 is LGHNA and CDR2 is YSLEER in the germline V gene. Trimming removed 1 base from V and 6 bases from J; junction bases left unmatched: 5.

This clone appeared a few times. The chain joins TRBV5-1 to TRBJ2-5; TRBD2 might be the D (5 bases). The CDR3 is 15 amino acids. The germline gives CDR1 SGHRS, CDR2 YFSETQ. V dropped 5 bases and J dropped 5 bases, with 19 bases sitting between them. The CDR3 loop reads CASSSGLLVRETQYF. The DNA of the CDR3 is TGCGCCAGCAGTTCCGGACTGCTGGTAAGGGAGACCCAGTACTTC.

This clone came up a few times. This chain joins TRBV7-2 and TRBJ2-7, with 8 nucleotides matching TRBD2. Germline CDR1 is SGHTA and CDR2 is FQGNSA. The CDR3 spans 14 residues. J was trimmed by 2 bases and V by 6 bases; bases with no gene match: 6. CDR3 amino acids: CASSPAGATYEQYF. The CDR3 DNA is TGTGCCAGCAGTCCAGCGGGAGCCACCTACGAGCAGTACTTC.

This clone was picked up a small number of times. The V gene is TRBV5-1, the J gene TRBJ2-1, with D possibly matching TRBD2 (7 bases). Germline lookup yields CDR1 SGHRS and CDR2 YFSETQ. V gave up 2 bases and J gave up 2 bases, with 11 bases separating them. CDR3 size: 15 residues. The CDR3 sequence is CASSLEGGPYNEQFF. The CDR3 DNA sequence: TGCGCCAGCAGCTTAGAGGGGGGGCCCTACAATGAGCAGTTCTTC.

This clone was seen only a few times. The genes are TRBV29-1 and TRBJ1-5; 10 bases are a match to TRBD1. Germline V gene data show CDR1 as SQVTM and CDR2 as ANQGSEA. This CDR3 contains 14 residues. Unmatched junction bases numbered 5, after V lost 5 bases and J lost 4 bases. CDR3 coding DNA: TGCAGCGTTACGGGACAGGGGACAAATCAGCCCCAGCATTTT. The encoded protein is CSVTGQGTNQPQHF.

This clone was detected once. CDR3 bases: TGTGCCAGCAGCTTGCAGGGAGGCCTCTCCTATGGCTACACCTTC. Translation gives CASSLQGGLSYGYTF. This sequence joins TRBV5-4 and TRBJ1-2; D is possibly TRBD1 (5 bases). CDR3 length equals 15 residues. With 1 base removed from V and 4 bases from J, the gap between germline ends came to 14 bases. The germline gives CDR1 SGHNT, CDR2 YYREEE (reference sequence).

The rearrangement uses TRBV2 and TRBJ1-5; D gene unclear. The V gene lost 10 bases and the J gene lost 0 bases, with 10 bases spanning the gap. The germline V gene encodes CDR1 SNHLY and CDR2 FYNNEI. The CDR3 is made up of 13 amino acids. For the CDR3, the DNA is TGTGCCACCAGACAAGATAGCAATCAGCCCCAGCATTTT. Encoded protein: CATRQDSNQPQHF. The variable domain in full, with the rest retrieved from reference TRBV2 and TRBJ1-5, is EPEVTQTPSHQVTQMGQEVILRCVPISNHLYFYWYRQILGQKVEFLVSFYNNEISEKSEIFDDQFSVERPDGSNFTLKIRSTKLEDSAMYFCATRQDSNQPQHFGDGTRLSIL.

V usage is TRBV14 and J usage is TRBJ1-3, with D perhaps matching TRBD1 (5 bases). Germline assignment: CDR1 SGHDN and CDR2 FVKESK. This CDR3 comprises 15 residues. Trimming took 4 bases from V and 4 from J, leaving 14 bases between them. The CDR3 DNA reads TGTGCCAGCAGCCGGTGGGACTCTCCAGGAAACACCATATATTTT. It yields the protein CASSRWDSPGNTIYF.

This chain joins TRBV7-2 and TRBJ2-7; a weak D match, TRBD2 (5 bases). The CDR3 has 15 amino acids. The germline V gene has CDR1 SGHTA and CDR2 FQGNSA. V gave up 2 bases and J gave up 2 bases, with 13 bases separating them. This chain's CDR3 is CASSLKSGATYEQYF. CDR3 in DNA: TGTGCCAGCAGCTTAAAGAGCGGCGCGACCTACGAGCAGTACTTC.

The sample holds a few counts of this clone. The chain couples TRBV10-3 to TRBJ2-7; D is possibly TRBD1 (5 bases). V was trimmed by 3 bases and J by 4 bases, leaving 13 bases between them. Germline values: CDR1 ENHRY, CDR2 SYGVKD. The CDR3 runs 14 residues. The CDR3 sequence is CAISDPSRAYEQYF. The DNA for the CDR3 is TGTGCCATCAGTGACCCATCCAGGGCTTACGAGCAGTACTTC.

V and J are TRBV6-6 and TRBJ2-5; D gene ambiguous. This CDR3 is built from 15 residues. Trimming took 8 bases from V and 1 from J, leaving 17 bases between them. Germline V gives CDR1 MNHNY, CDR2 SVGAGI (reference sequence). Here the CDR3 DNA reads TGTGCCAGCTCGGTGGGCTTAGGTTTCCAAGAGACCCAGTACTTC. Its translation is CASSVGLGFQETQYF.